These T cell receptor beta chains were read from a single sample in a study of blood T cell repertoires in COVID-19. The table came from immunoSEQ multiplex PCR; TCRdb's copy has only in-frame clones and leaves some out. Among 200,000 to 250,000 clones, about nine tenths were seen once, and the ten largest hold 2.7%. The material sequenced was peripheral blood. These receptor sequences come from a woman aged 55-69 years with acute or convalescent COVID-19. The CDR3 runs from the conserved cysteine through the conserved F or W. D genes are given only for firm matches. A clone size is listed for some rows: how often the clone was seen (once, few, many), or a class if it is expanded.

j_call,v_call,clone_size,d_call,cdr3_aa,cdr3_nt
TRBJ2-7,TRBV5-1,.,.,CASTSESYEQYF,TGCGCCAGCACCTCGGAGTCCTACGAGCAGTACTTC
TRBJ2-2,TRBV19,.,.,CASSPGGQNTGELFF,TGTGCCAGTAGCCCGGGGGGACAGAACACCGGGGAGCTGTTTTTT
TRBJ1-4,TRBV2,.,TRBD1,CASRDRADRANEKLFF,TGTGCCAGCAGAGACAGAGCTGACAGGGCGAATGAAAAACTGTTTTTT
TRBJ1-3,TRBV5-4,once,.,CASSLGGAGNTIYF,TGTGCCAGCAGCTTGGGCGGGGCTGGAAACACCATATATTTT
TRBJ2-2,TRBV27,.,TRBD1,CASSFDRGNTGELFF,TGTGCCAGCAGTTTTGACAGGGGCAACACCGGGGAGCTGTTTTTT
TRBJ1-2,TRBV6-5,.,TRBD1,CASSYGTGNYGYTF,TGTGCCAGCAGTTACGGGACAGGGAACTATGGCTACACCTTC
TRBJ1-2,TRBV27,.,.,CASSARQANYGYTF,TGTGCCAGCAGTGCCCGACAGGCTAACTATGGCTACACCTTC
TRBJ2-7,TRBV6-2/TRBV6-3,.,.,CASSQQKGLGEQYF,TGTGCCAGCAGTCAACAAAAGGGACTGGGCGAGCAGTACTTC
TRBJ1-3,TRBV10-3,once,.,CASHGGSNTIYF,TGTGCCTCCCACGGCGGGTCAAACACCATATATTTT
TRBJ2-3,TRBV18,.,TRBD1,CASSWTGSTDTQYF,TGTGCCAGCTCCTGGACAGGGAGCACAGATACGCAGTATTTT
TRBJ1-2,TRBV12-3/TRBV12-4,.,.,CASRGQGSYGYTF,TGTGCCAGCAGGGGGCAGGGTTCCTATGGCTACACCTTC
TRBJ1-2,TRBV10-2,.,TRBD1,CASQSGQAYGYTF,TGCGCCAGCCAAAGCGGACAGGCCTATGGCTACACCTTC
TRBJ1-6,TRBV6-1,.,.,CASSEGWGRQTPLHF,TGTGCCAGCAGTGAAGGTTGGGGGAGGCAGACACCCCTCCACTTT
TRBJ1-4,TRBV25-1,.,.,CASSELSREKLFF,TGTGCCAGCAGTGAATTGTCTAGGGAAAAACTGTTTTTT
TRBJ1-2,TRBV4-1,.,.,CASSQVGGRYGYTF,TGCGCCAGCAGCCAAGTCGGGGGACGTTATGGCTACACCTTC
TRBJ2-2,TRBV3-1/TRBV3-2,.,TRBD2,CASSLSGGTNTGELFF,TGTGCCAGCAGCCTTAGCGGGGGCACGAACACCGGGGAGCTGTTTTTT